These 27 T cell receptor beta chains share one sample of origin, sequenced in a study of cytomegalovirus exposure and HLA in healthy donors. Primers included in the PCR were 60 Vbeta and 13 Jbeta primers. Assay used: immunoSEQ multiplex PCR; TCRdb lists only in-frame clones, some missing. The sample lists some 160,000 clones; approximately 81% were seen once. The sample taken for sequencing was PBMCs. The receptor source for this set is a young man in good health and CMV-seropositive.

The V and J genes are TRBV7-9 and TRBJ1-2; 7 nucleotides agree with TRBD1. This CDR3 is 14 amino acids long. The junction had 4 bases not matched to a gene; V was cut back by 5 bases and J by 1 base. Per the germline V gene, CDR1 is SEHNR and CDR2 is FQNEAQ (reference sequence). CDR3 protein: CASSPTGLNYGYTF. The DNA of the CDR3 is TGTGCCAGCAGCCCGACAGGGCTTAACTATGGCTACACCTTC.

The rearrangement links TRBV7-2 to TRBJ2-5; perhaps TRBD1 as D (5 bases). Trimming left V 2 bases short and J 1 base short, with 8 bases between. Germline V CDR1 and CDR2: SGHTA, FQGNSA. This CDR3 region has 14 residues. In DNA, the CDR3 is TGTGCCAGCAGCTTACTAGGGGTCCAAGAGACCCAGTACTTC. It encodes CASSLLGVQETQYF.

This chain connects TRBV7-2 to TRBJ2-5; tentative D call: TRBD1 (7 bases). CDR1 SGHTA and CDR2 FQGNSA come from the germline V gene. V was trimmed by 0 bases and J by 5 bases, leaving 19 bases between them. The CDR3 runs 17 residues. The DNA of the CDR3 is TGTGCCAGCAGCTTAGCGCCCCCGACAGGGAGGTTGGAGACCCAGTACTTC. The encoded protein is CASSLAPPTGRLETQYF.

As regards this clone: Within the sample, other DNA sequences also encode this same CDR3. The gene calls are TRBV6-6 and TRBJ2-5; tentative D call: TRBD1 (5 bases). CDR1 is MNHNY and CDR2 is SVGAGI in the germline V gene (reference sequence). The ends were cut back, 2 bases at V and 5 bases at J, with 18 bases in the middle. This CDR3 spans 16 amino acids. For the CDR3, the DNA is TGTGCCAGCAGTTACCCCCAGCAGGGTCGGCAGGAGACCCAGTACTTC. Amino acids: CASSYPQQGRQETQYF.

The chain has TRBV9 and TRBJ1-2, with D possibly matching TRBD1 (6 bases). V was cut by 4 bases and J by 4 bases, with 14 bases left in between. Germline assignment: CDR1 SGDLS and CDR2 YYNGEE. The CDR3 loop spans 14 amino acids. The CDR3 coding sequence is TGTGCCAGCAGCTCCCTCCAGGGGATCTATGGCTACACCTTC. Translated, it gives CASSSLQGIYGYTF. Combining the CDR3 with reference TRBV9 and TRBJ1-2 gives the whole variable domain DSGVTQTPKHLITATGQRVTLRCSPRSGDLSVYWYQQSLDQGLQFLIQYYNGEERAKGNILERFSAQQFPDLHSELNLSSLELGDSALYFCASSSLQGIYGYTFGSGTRLTVV.

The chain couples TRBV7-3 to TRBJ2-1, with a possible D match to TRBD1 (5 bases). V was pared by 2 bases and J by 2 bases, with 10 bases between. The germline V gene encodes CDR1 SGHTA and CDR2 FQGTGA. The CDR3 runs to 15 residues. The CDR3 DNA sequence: TGTGCCAGCAGCTTATTTCCAGGGACCTACAATGAGCAGTTCTTC. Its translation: CASSLFPGTYNEQFF.

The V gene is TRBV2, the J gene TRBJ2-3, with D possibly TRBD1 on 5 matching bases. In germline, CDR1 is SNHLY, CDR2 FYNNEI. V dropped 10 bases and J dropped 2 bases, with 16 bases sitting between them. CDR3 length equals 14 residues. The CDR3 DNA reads TGTGCCACCTCGTCAGGGTTAGACACAGATACGCAGTATTTT. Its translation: CATSSGLDTDTQYF. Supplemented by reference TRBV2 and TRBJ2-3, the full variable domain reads EPEVTQTPSHQVTQMGQEVILRCVPISNHLYFYWYRQILGQKVEFLVSFYNNEISEKSEIFDDQFSVERPDGSNFTLKIRSTKLEDSAMYFCATSSGLDTDTQYFGPGTRLTVL.

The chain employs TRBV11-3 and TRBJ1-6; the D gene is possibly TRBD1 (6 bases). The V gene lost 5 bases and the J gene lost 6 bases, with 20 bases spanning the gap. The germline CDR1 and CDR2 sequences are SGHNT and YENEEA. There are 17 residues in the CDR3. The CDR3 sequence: CASSPRLQGLGNSPLHF. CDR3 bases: TGTGCCAGCAGCCCCCGATTACAGGGTTTGGGTAATTCACCCCTCCACTTT.

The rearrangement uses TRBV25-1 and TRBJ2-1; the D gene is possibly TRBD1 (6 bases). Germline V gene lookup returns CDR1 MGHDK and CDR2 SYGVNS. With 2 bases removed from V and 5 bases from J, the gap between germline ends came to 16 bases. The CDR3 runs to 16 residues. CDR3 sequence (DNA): TGTGCCAGCAGTGAAGGTCGGCAGGGGAAGGACAATGAGCAGTTCTTC. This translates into CASSEGRQGKDNEQFF.

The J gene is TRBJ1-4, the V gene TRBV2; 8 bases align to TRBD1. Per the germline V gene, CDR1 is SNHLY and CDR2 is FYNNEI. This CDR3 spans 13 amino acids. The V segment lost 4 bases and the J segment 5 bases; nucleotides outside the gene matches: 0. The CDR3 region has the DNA TGTGCCAGCAGTGGGACAGGGAATGAAAAACTGTTTTTT. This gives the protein CASSGTGNEKLFF.

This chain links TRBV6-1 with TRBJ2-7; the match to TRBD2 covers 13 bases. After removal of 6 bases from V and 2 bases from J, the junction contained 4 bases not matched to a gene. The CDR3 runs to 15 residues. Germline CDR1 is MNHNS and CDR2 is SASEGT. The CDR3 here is CASRAGTSGTYEQYV. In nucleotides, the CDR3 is TGTGCCAGCAGAGCCGGGACTAGCGGGACCTACGAGCAGTACGTC.

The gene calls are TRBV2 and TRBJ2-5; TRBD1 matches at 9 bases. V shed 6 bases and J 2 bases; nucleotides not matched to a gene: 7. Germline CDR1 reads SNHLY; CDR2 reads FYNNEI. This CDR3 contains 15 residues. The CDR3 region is CASSSGTGTQETQYF. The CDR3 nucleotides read TGTGCCAGCAGCTCCGGGACAGGGACTCAAGAGACCCAGTACTTC.

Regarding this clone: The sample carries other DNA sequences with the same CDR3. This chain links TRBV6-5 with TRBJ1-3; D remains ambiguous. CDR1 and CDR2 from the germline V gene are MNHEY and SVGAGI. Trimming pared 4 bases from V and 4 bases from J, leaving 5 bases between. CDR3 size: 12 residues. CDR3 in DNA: TGTGCCAGCAGTTCCCAGGGAAACACCATATATTTT. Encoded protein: CASSSQGNTIYF.

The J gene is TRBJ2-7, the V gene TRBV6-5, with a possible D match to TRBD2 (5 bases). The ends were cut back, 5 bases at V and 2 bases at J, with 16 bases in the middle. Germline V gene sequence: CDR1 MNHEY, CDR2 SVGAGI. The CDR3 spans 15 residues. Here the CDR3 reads CASSPSYSETYEQYV. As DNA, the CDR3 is TGTGCCAGCAGTCCTAGCTATAGCGAAACCTACGAGCAGTACGTC.

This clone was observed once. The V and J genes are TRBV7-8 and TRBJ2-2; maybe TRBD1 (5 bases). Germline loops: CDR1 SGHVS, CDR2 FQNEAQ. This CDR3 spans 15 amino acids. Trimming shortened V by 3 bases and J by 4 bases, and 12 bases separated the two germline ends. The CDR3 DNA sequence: TGTGCCAGCAGCTTTGTACAGGTTTTCACCGGGGAGCTGTTTTTT. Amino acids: CASSFVQVFTGELFF.

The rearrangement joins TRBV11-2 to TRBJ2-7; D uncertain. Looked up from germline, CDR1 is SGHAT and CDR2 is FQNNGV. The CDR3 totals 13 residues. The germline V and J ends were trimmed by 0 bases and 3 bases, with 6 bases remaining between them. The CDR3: CASSLERRYEQYV. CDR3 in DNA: TGTGCCAGCAGCTTAGAGCGGCGCTACGAGCAGTACGTC.

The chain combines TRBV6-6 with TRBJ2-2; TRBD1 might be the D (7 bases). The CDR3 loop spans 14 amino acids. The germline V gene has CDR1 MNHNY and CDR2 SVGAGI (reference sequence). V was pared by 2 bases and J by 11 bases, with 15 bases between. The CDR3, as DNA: TGTGCCAGCAGTTACGACAGGGAGCGGGTAGAGCTGTTTTTT. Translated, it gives CASSYDRERVELFF.

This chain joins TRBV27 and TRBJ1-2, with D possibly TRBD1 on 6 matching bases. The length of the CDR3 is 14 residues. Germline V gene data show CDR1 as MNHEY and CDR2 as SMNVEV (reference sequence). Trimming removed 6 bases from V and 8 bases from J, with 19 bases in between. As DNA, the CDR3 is TGTGCCAGCAGGCTACAGGGAGTTGATGGCGGCTACACCTTC. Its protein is CASRLQGVDGGYTF.

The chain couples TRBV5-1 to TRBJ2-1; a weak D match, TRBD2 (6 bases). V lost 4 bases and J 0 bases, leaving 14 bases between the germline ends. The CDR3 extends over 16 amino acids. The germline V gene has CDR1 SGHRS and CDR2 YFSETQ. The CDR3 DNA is TGCGCCAGCAGCCGGACTACCACCAGCTCCTACAATGAGCAGTTCTTC. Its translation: CASSRTTTSSYNEQFF.

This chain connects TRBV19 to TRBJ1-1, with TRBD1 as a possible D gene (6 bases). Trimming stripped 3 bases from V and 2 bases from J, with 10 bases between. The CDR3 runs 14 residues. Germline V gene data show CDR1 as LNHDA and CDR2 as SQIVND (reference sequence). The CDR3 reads CASSIEGTNTEAFF. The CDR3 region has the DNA TGTGCCAGTAGTATTGAGGGGACAAACACTGAAGCTTTCTTT.

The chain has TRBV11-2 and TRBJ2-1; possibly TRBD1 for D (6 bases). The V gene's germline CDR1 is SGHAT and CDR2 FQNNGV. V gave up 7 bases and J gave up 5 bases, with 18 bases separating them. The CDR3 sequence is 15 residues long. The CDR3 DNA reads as TGTGCCAGCACCTTCAGGGGCGTCCGGGACAATGAGCAGTTCTTC. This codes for CASTFRGVRDNEQFF. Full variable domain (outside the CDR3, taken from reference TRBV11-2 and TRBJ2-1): EAGVAQSPRYKIIEKRQSVAFWCNPISGHATLYWYQQILGQGPKLLIQFQNNGVVDDSQLPKDRFSAERLKGVDSTLKIQPAKLEDSAVYLCASTFRGVRDNEQFFGPGTRLTVL.

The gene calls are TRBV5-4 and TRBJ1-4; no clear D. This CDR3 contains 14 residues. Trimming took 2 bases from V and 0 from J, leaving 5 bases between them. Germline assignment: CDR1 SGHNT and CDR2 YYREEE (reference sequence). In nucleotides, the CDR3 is TGTGCCAGCAGCTTCGGTGCAACTAATGAAAAACTGTTTTTT. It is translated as CASSFGATNEKLFF.

This CDR3 is CASSVVVRTSPGELFF. The CDR3 DNA follows: TGCGCCAGCAGTGTTGTAGTAAGGACTAGCCCCGGGGAGCTGTTTTTT. The genes are TRBV10-2 and TRBJ2-2; 8 bases are shared with TRBD2. The CDR3 contains 16 residues. Trimming removed 4 bases from V and 6 bases from J; junction bases left unmatched: 10. Germline V lookup: CDR1 WSHSY, CDR2 SAAADI.

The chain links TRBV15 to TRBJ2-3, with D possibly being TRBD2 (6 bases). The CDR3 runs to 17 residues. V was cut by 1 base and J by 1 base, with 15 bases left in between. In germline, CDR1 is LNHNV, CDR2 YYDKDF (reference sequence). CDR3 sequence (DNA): TGTGCCACCAGCAGAGGTCGGCGCGGGATGGGCACAGATACGCAGTATTTT. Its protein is CATSRGRRGMGTDTQYF.

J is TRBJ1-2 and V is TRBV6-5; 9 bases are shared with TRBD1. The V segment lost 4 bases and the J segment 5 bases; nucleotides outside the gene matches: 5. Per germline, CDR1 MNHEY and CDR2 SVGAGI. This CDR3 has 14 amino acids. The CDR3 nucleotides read TGTGCCAGCAGTTCCCCGGGACAGGGTTATGGCTACACCTTC. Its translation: CASSSPGQGYGYTF.

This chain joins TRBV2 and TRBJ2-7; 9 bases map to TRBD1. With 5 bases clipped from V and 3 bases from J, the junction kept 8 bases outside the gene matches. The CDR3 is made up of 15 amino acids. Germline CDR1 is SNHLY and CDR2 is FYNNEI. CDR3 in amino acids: CASSSGTGIGYEQYV. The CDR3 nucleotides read TGTGCCAGCAGTTCCGGGACAGGGATCGGCTACGAGCAGTACGTC.

CDR3 region: CSVARQDYNEQFF. CDR3 bases: TGCAGCGTTGCGCGGCAAGACTACAATGAGCAGTTCTTC. The rearrangement uses TRBV29-1 and TRBJ2-1; the D is unclear. CDR3 length: 13 amino acids. V was trimmed by 4 bases and J by 3 bases, leaving 10 bases between them. Germline V CDR1 and CDR2: SQVTM, ANQGSEA.